The T cell receptor beta chain under discussion was sequenced for a study of T cells after yellow fever vaccination (dated by TCRdb to about 2019). About the full investigation: Libraries from fractions with low cell numbers were prepared with the SMART-Seq v4 Ultra Low Input RNA kit. To follow T-cell clones before and after primary and booster YFV17D yellow fever vaccination, bulk TCR alpha and beta repertoires were sequenced over time. Two healthy male donors, one aged 18 to 29 and one aged 30 to 40 years, were included in the cohort. Blood was collected at multiple timepoints before and after primary and secondary immunization, and bulk PBMC replicates and cell subsets were isolated.

Sample treatment or condition, as interpreted from the label and publication: live attenuated yellow fever vaccine strain. PBMCs were isolated from peripheral blood using a standard Ficoll-Paque protocol. Dynabeads CD4 and CD8 positive selection kits were used to isolate the CD4 and CD8 T-cell fractions. TriZol was used to extract RNA from bulk PBMCs, from CD4 and CD8 fractions, and from dextramer-positive and dextramer-negative fractions. Study-level results and caveats: FACS-sorted repertoires could contain abundant contaminating clonotypes from the bulk population, so computational filtering was required. A small share of clonotypes occurred in both CD4 and CD8 compartments, likely arising from convergent recombination. Compared with the primary T-cell response, the secondary T-cell response was weaker but faster, peaking on day 5 rather than day 15. Most clones expanded after primary vaccination (almost 98% of CD4 and 88% of CD8) were re-detected after the booster, suggesting that broad memory maintenance occurred. Because only two donors were included in the study, the extent to which the findings can be generalized is limited.

Synthesis of TCR cDNA relied on 5'RACE template switching, a step that introduced a universal primer site along with unique molecular identifiers. Priming for cDNA synthesis came from both the TCR alpha and TCR beta constant segments. Library amplification involved two PCR steps, and the second step added sample barcodes and sequencing adapters. Sequencing of libraries was performed on Illumina HiSeq 2500 (2x100 bp) or NovaSeq (2x150 bp). The original methods were these. MIGEC handled demultiplexing of reads and collapsing into UMI consensus sequences, while MiXCR performed V(D)J alignment. Vaccine-responding clonotypes were defined with edgeR using replicate PBMC samples, requiring FDR below 0.01 and a log2 fold change above 5 up to day 15. Each bulk clonotype was labeled CD4 or CD8 based on which sequenced repertoire, CD4 or CD8, contained the clonotype at higher abundance. TCRdb redid the processing of the public reads, applying fastp at Q25 and MiXCR, and retained in-frame beta chains. Duplicate CDR3 protein sequences are folded into a single record with the most common DNA and genes. What appears here as the V and J calls and clone size reflects TCRdb's work, not the paper's. Within this sample are more than 120,000 distinct CDR3 sequences, with 7.7% of them counted one time only. 0.73% of the sample comes from the top ten.

CDR1 is given as SNHLY and CDR2 as FYNNEI, both from the germline V gene. The cysteine opens and the phenylalanine closes a CDR3 of 14 amino acids. This entry keeps only the CDR3 DNA: 42 bases, framed from base 1. V is reduced by 4 bases and J by 2 bases, leaving a spacing of 10 bases between them. The table lists this clonotype with many counts. Its specific antigen is unknown. No per-base quality is available; no much larger clone lies one base away. The rearrangement joined TRBV2 to TRBJ2-3; TRBD2 could be the D gene, as 5 bases match. This sequence was found in a man aged 30 to 39 who received the YFV17D yellow fever vaccine. The sample in question was CD4+ T cells sorted from PBMCs, obtained 5 days after the yellow fever booster vaccination. This receptor has the CDR3 CASSGTGITDTQYF. The DNA sequence is as follows: TGTGCCAGCAGTGGGACTGGGATCACAGATACGCAGTATTTT.